The 16 T cell receptor beta chains below were found in one sample sequenced in a study of beta chain features in type 1 diabetes. Expressed TCRB transcripts got sequenced, as all isolated RNA was reverse transcribed. The protocol was immunoSEQ multiplex PCR, while the TCRdb copy is restricted to in-frame clones and leaves out a portion. The table shows roughly 500,000 clones, with around 30% occurring only once. Sequencing was carried out using naive CD4+ T cells from blood. The origin of the receptors is a man younger than 30 in good health.

The V and J genes are TRBV29-1 and TRBJ2-1; TRBD2 is a possible D gene (6 bases). The V end lost 7 bases, the J end lost 4 bases, and 8 bases lay between the germline ends. Germline V lookup: CDR1 SQVTM, CDR2 ANQGSEA. CDR3 length: 11 residues. DNA for the CDR3: TGCAGCGCCGGGGGATACAATGAGCAGTTCTTC. This codes for CSAGGYNEQFF.

V gene TRBV7-2 combines with J gene TRBJ2-3, with D unresolved. V was pared by 1 base and J by 6 bases, with 17 bases between. CDR1 is SGHTA and CDR2 is FQGNSA in the germline V gene. The CDR3 is 16 residues long. In DNA, the CDR3 is TGTGCCAGCAGCTTAGGACCATCCTTCGTATCCGATACGCAGTATTTT. This gives the protein CASSLGPSFVSDTQYF.

The chain couples TRBV6-5 to TRBJ1-2, with a possible D match to TRBD1 (5 bases). Germline lookup yields CDR1 MNHEY and CDR2 SVGAGI. With 5 bases removed from V and 3 bases from J, the gap between germline ends came to 16 bases. This CDR3 has 15 residues. The CDR3 sequence: CASSPGAGKHYGYTF. In nucleotides, the CDR3 is TGTGCCAGCAGTCCTGGGGCGGGGAAGCACTATGGCTACACCTTC.

This clone was detected only a few times. The V gene is TRBV15, the J gene TRBJ2-7; D unclear. The germline CDR1 and CDR2 sequences are LNHNV and YYDKDF (reference sequence). V was trimmed by 5 bases and J by 2 bases, leaving 13 bases between them. The CDR3 loop spans 14 amino acids. The CDR3 spells CATSRRIPTYEQYF. In nucleotides, the CDR3 is TGTGCCACCAGCCGCCGGATCCCCACCTACGAGCAGTACTTC.

The rearrangement links TRBV5-1 to TRBJ2-1; 7 bases are a match to TRBD1. The V segment lost 7 bases and the J segment 4 bases; nucleotides outside the gene matches: 5. Germline V gene sequence: CDR1 SGHRS, CDR2 YFSETQ. The CDR3 length is 13 residues. CDR3 in DNA: TGCGCCAGCTCCGACAGGGATTACAATGAGCAGTTCTTC. Amino acids: CASSDRDYNEQFF.

The CDR3 DNA reads TGTGCCTGGAATGTAAGGATAGGCACTGAAGCTTTCTTT. Protein product: CAWNVRIGTEAFF. The J gene is TRBJ1-1, the V gene TRBV30; no definite D call. The CDR3 is 13 amino acids. Trimming removed 4 bases at V and 4 bases at J, with 13 bases between. Germline V CDR1 and CDR2: GTSNPN, SVGIG (reference sequence).

The chain links TRBV6-5 to TRBJ1-1; 7 nucleotides line up with TRBD1. CDR1 MNHEY and CDR2 SVGAGI come from the germline V gene. The CDR3 loop spans 14 amino acids. The V segment lost 6 bases and the J segment 1 base; nucleotides outside the gene matches: 5. The CDR3 DNA reads TGTGCCAGCAGCCGGGGACAGCCGAACACTGAAGCTTTCTTT. Translation gives CASSRGQPNTEAFF.

This clone was counted once. The same CDR3 also results from other DNA sequences found in this sample. The J gene is TRBJ2-3, the V gene TRBV5-1; weak D call: TRBD1 (5 bases). CDR1 is SGHRS and CDR2 is YFSETQ in the germline V gene. The CDR3 loop spans 14 amino acids. V lost 2 bases to trimming and J lost 0 bases, with 7 bases between them. The CDR3 DNA is TGCGCCAGCAGCTTAGGGGCCAGCACAGATACGCAGTATTTT. It encodes CASSLGASTDTQYF.

This clone has only one observation. The DNA for the CDR3 is TGTGCCATCCGGGGGACAGGGGCTAGCGGTGAGCAGTTCTTC. Translating it yields CAIRGTGASGEQFF. This rearrangement joins TRBV10-3 to TRBJ2-1; 10 nucleotides agree with TRBD1. This CDR3 spans 14 amino acids. The V gene end was trimmed by 8 bases and the J gene end by 9 bases; junction bases not matched to a gene: 10. Looked up from germline, CDR1 is ENHRY and CDR2 is SYGVKD.

J is TRBJ2-3 and V is TRBV18; 13 nucleotides match TRBD2. The CDR3 has 15 residues. The V gene's germline CDR1 is KGHSH and CDR2 LQKENI. V shed 6 bases and J 6 bases; nucleotides not matched to a gene: 6. Here the CDR3 reads CASSVWTSGSDTQYF. In nucleotides, the CDR3 is TGTGCCAGCTCCGTTTGGACTAGCGGGAGTGATACGCAGTATTTT.

The V call is TRBV25-1, the J call TRBJ1-1, with TRBD1 identical over 9 bases. From germline, CDR1 is MGHDK and CDR2 SYGVNS. This CDR3 comprises 16 residues. Trimming removed 2 bases from V and 0 bases from J; junction bases left unmatched: 4. In DNA form, the CDR3 reads TGTGCCAGCAGTGAACCCGGACAGGGGATGAACACTGAAGCTTTCTTT. It is translated as CASSEPGQGMNTEAFF. Complete variable domain (other parts from reference TRBV25-1 and TRBJ1-1): EADIYQTPRYLVIGTGKKITLECSQTMGHDKMYWYQQDPGMELHLIHYSYGVNSTEKGDLSSESTVSRIRTEHFPLTLESARPSHTSQYLCASSEPGQGMNTEAFFGQGTRLTVV.

This clone was recorded a few times. Other DNA sequences within the sample encode an identical CDR3. The V and J genes are TRBV9 and TRBJ2-5; D is uncertain. In germline, CDR1 is SGDLS, CDR2 YYNGEE. This CDR3 has 13 amino acids. V shed 4 bases and J shed 5 bases, with 12 bases lying between them. In DNA, the CDR3 is TGTGCCAGCAGCAGGGATGGGGTGGAGACCCAGTACTTC. Translated: CASSRDGVETQYF.

The CDR3 region is CAWSLRAGSGQPQHF. The CDR3 DNA is TGTGCCTGGAGTCTTCGGGCAGGGTCGGGCCAGCCCCAGCATTTT. The chain carries TRBV30 and TRBJ1-5; D possibly corresponds to TRBD1 (5 bases). Germline values: CDR1 GTSNPN, CDR2 SVGIG (reference sequence). The CDR3 is 15 residues long. The V gene lost 2 bases and the J gene lost 7 bases, with 18 bases spanning the gap. The full variable domain, with the rest looked up from reference TRBV30 and TRBJ1-5, is SQTIHQWPATLVQPVGSPLSLECTVEGTSNPNLYWYRQAAGRGLQLLFYSVGIGQISSEVPQNLSASRPQDRQFILSSKKLLLSDSGFYLCAWSLRAGSGQPQHFGDGTRLSIL.

This chain links TRBV30 with TRBJ1-1, with 7 bases aligning to TRBD1. V shed 7 bases and J 6 bases; nucleotides not matched to a gene: 5. The length of the CDR3 is 11 residues. Germline CDR1 is GTSNPN and CDR2 is SVGIG (reference sequence). The CDR3 coding sequence is TGTGCCTACCAACAGGGGTCTGAAGCTTTCTTT. This encodes CAYQQGSEAFF. The full variable domain, completed using reference TRBV30 and TRBJ1-1, is SQTIHQWPATLVQPVGSPLSLECTVEGTSNPNLYWYRQAAGRGLQLLFYSVGIGQISSEVPQNLSASRPQDRQFILSSKKLLLSDSGFYLCAYQQGSEAFFGQGTRLTVV.

The table lists this clone with a few counts. The rearrangement joins TRBV29-1 to TRBJ2-3; D is unclear. The ends were cut back, 3 bases at V and 2 bases at J, with 12 bases in the middle. CDR3 length equals 14 residues. Germline V gene data show CDR1 as SQVTM and CDR2 as ANQGSEA. The CDR3 coding sequence is TGCAGCGTTGAGGTCTGGGGTTCCACAGATACGCAGTATTTT. This translates into CSVEVWGSTDTQYF.

The chain joins TRBV9 to TRBJ2-5; possible D gene TRBD1, 6 bases. V lost 4 bases and J lost 3, with 16 bases in between. This CDR3 spans 15 amino acids. In germline, CDR1 is SGDLS, CDR2 YYNGEE. The CDR3 loop reads CASSPRDRFEETQYF. The CDR3 DNA reads TGTGCCAGCAGCCCCCGAGACAGGTTCGAAGAGACCCAGTACTTC.